These 17 T cell receptor beta chains share one sample of origin, sequenced in a study of persistence of HIV-infected CD4 T cells. This was the immunoSEQ version 4 assay in survey mode. Profiled with immunoSEQ multiplex PCR; TCRdb holds only in-frame clones, not every one. The sample has some 30,000 clones; roughly 78% are singletons. Cells were stimulated with CMV-infected fibroblast lysates at 8 to 10 ug/mL. Memory cells lacking CD40L and CD69 with high CD45RO were sorted. Which antigens these TCRs recognize remains unknown. The sequenced sample was CD4+ T cells sorted from PBMCs after roughly 18-hour stimulation, obtained from a patient who received antiretroviral therapy. The receptors originated from an adult woman with HIV who was CMV-seropositive.

This clone appeared a single time. This rearrangement joins TRBV9 to TRBJ2-2; no firm D call. The CDR3 runs 16 residues. Germline CDR1 reads SGDLS; CDR2 reads YYNGEE. Deletions cut 3 bases from V and 0 bases from J, with 12 bases between. The CDR3 here is CASSALPPTNTGELFF. DNA of the CDR3: TGTGCCAGCAGCGCTCTCCCTCCTACGAACACCGGGGAGCTGTTTTTT.

The chain employs TRBV10-3 and TRBJ1-1; D possibly corresponds to TRBD1 (5 bases). The CDR3 has 15 residues. V was clipped by 0 bases and J by 7 bases, with 15 bases between them. Germline CDR1 is ENHRY and CDR2 is SYGVKD. The CDR3 bases are TGTGCCATCAGTGAGTCCCACCTTACCAGGGTTGAAGCTTTCTTT. This sequence encodes CAISESHLTRVEAFF.

The chain joins TRBV19 to TRBJ1-4; 8 bases line up with TRBD1. V gave up 6 bases and J gave up 8 bases; unmatched junction bases: 8. There are 14 residues in the CDR3. The germline CDR1 and CDR2 sequences are LNHDA and SQIVND (reference sequence). The CDR3, as DNA: TGTGCCAGTAGGGAAGGACAGGGAAGCGAAAAACTGTTTTTT. It is translated as CASREGQGSEKLFF.

The rearrangement joins TRBV19 to TRBJ2-1; 9 bases agree with TRBD1. The CDR3 is made up of 14 amino acids. Trimming at V came to 6 bases and at J to 2 bases, leaving 2 bases not matched to a gene. Germline V gives CDR1 LNHDA, CDR2 SQIVND (reference sequence). CDR3 residues: CASRRDRAYNEQFF. The CDR3, as DNA: TGTGCCAGTAGACGGGACAGGGCCTACAATGAGCAGTTCTTC.

The V call is TRBV5-4, the J call TRBJ1-2; possible D gene TRBD1, 5 bases. Trimming removed 2 bases at V and 6 bases at J, with 20 bases between. In germline, CDR1 is SGHNT, CDR2 YYREEE (reference sequence). This CDR3 has 16 residues. CDR3 in amino acids: CASSLDILRERNGYTF. In DNA form, the CDR3 reads TGTGCCAGCAGCTTAGACATACTCAGGGAGCGAAATGGCTACACCTTC.

The chain recombines TRBV19 with TRBJ2-7; the match to TRBD2 covers 11 bases. Germline V gene sequence: CDR1 LNHDA, CDR2 SQIVND (reference sequence). V gave up 5 bases and J gave up 3 bases; unmatched junction bases: 6. This CDR3 comprises 15 residues. The CDR3 sequence: CASSVTSGGHYEQYF. CDR3 coding DNA: TGTGCCAGTAGTGTCACTAGCGGGGGCCACTACGAGCAGTACTTC.

V and J are TRBV5-1 and TRBJ2-1; TRBD1 matches 11 bases. The germline gives CDR1 SGHRS, CDR2 YFSETQ. This CDR3 has 14 residues. V lost 4 bases and J lost 8; bases outside the gene matches: 5. CDR3 loop: CASSAGQGAYEQFF. DNA of the CDR3: TGCGCCAGCAGCGCAGGACAGGGGGCGTATGAGCAGTTCTTC.

V and J are TRBV6-5 and TRBJ1-2; 9 nucleotides match TRBD1. Trimming took 6 bases from V and 3 from J; bases not matched to a gene: 5. The CDR3 sequence is 14 residues long. Germline CDR1 reads MNHEY; CDR2 reads SVGAGI. In nucleotides, the CDR3 is TGTGCCAGCAGCACAGGGGGCTCCCACTATGGCTACACCTTC. Protein product: CASSTGGSHYGYTF.

This clone was counted between two and nine times. The V call is TRBV5-1, the J call TRBJ2-1; D is possibly TRBD1 (6 bases). V was cut by 1 base and J by 6 bases, with 17 bases left in between. Germline-derived CDR1 and CDR2 are SGHRS and YFSETQ. The CDR3 spans 16 residues. CDR3 DNA: TGCGCCAGCAGCTTGTTCTCGTGGGGGCTCCGCAATGAGCAGTTCTTC. Amino acids: CASSLFSWGLRNEQFF. Full variable domain (rest looked up from reference TRBV5-1 and TRBJ2-1): KAGVTQTPRYLIKTRGQQVTLSCSPISGHRSVSWYQQTPGQGLQFLFEYFSETQRNKGNFPGRFSGRQFSNSRSEMNVSTLELGDSALYLCASSLFSWGLRNEQFFGPGTRLTVL.

The chain carries TRBV5-1 and TRBJ2-7; tentatively, D is TRBD1 (6 bases). Germline V gene lookup returns CDR1 SGHRS and CDR2 YFSETQ. The CDR3 contains 14 residues. Trimming stripped 7 bases from V and 6 bases from J, with 20 bases between. The CDR3 region has the DNA TGCGCCAGCGGAAGTGGGGGCGCGACAACCGAGCAGTACTTC. It codes for CASGSGGATTEQYF. Full variable domain (rest looked up from reference TRBV5-1 and TRBJ2-7): KAGVTQTPRYLIKTRGQQVTLSCSPISGHRSVSWYQQTPGQGLQFLFEYFSETQRNKGNFPGRFSGRQFSNSRSEMNVSTLELGDSALYLCASGSGGATTEQYFGPGTRLTVT.

This clone was seen a handful of times. The chain joins TRBV10-1 to TRBJ2-1, with TRBD1 matching over 11 bases. The CDR3 has 16 residues. Germline values: CDR1 WNHNN, CDR2 SYGVQD (reference sequence). The J segment lost 4 bases and the V segment lost 2 bases, leaving 4 bases of the junction unmatched. CDR3 protein: CASSEMGQGDYNEQFF. In DNA, the CDR3 is TGCGCCAGCAGTGAGATGGGACAGGGGGATTACAATGAGCAGTTCTTC.

The CDR3 sequence is CASSSTGLALHF. CDR3 coding DNA: TGTGCCAGCAGTTCGACAGGTCTTGCCCTCCACTTT. J is TRBJ1-6 and V is TRBV28; weak D call: TRBD1 (6 bases). The CDR3 runs to 12 residues. Germline V gene lookup returns CDR1 MDHEN and CDR2 SYDVKM. V lost 4 bases and J 14 bases, leaving 12 bases between the germline ends.

Note on this clone: At one end, the junction sequence differs from germline, possibly due to a read error. The rearrangement links TRBV14 to TRBJ1-2; D perhaps matches TRBD1 (5 bases). The CDR3 is 15 residues long. Germline CDR1 reads SGHDN; CDR2 reads FVKESK. The CDR3 sequence is CASSKDMQGNYGYTF. In DNA, the CDR3 is TGTGCCAGCAGCAAAGATATGCAGGGTAACTATGGCTACACCTTC.

CDR3 in amino acids: CASSDGTANYEKLFF. Here the CDR3 DNA reads TGTGCCAGCAGCGATGGGACTGCCAACTATGAAAAACTGTTTTTT. The chain employs TRBV5-5 and TRBJ1-4; D is perhaps TRBD1 (5 bases). Germline CDR1 SGHKS, CDR2 YYEKEE (reference sequence). Trimming pared 4 bases from V and 6 bases from J, leaving 16 bases between. The CDR3 sequence is 15 residues long.

The J gene is TRBJ2-1, the V gene TRBV10-2; TRBD2 matches 9 bases. The CDR3 loop spans 16 amino acids. V dropped 0 bases and J dropped 3; count of bases not matched to a gene: 3. Per germline, CDR1 WSHSY and CDR2 SAAADI. CDR3 in amino acids: CASSESGGGVYNEQFF. The CDR3 nucleotides are TGCGCCAGCAGTGAGTCGGGCGGGGGGGTCTACAATGAGCAGTTCTTC.

The V gene is TRBV7-9, the J gene TRBJ2-7, with 7 bases fitting TRBD1. After removal of 5 bases from V and 2 bases from J, the junction contained 3 bases not matched to a gene. The CDR3 extends over 13 amino acids. Germline-derived CDR1 and CDR2 are SEHNR and FQNEAQ (reference sequence). The CDR3 reads CASSEGTAYEQYF. In nucleotides, the CDR3 is TGTGCCAGCAGCGAGGGGACAGCCTACGAGCAGTACTTC.

The rearrangement joins TRBV7-9 to TRBJ2-1; D is undetermined. The CDR3 runs 13 residues. The germline gives CDR1 SEHNR, CDR2 FQNEAQ (reference sequence). V dropped 8 bases and J dropped 4 bases, with 12 bases sitting between them. The CDR3 DNA reads TGTGCCAGCTTGGGAAAGGGATACAATGAGCAGTTCTTC. Protein: CASLGKGYNEQFF.